Shown below are 9 T cell receptor beta chains from a single sample sequenced in a study of cytomegalovirus exposure and HLA in healthy donors. 60 Vbeta and 13 Jbeta primers were used in PCR. Sequenced by immunoSEQ multiplex PCR; TCRdb stores in-frame clones only, minus some. Of tens of thousands of clones listed, around 81% were seen once; the top ten hold 0.85% to 1.3%. The material sequenced was PBMCs. Receptors originate from a male donor in good health and CMV-seronegative.

The chain recombines TRBV27 with TRBJ2-7; D gene uncertain. The CDR3 is 15 residues long. With 0 bases removed from V and 3 bases from J, the gap between germline ends came to 12 bases. The germline CDR1 and CDR2 sequences are MNHEY and SMNVEV (reference sequence). CDR3 nucleotides: TGTGCCAGCAGTTTATCGTCCGCGGCTAACTACGAGCAGTACTTC. As protein: CASSLSSAANYEQYF.

V gene TRBV7-2 combines with J gene TRBJ2-1; D is unresolved. CDR1 and CDR2 from the germline V gene are SGHTA and FQGNSA. The V end lost 3 bases, the J end lost 5 bases, and 8 bases lay between the germline ends. The CDR3 loop spans 13 amino acids. CDR3 DNA sequence: TGTGCCAGCAGCTTTAACAGTAACAATGAGCAGTTCTTC. The encoded protein is CASSFNSNNEQFF.

The CDR3 DNA reads TGCGCCAGCAGCCAAGATCGGAACGGACAGGGAAAAAATTCACCCCTCCACTTT. Protein product: CASSQDRNGQGKNSPLHF. The chain couples TRBV4-1 to TRBJ1-6, with 8 nucleotides matching TRBD1. Germline V CDR1 and CDR2: MGHRA, YSYEKL. This CDR3 contains 18 residues. Germline trimming cut 0 bases from V and 7 bases from J; bases unmatched to any gene: 11.

This chain connects TRBV5-4 to TRBJ2-4, with 14 bases aligning to TRBD2. The V segment lost 4 bases and the J segment 0 bases; nucleotides outside the gene matches: 9. Germline values: CDR1 SGHNT, CDR2 YYREEE (reference sequence). This CDR3 has 19 amino acids. The CDR3 region has the DNA TGTGCCAGCAGCCCGGGACTAGCGGGAGCATCCTTAGCCAAAAACATTCAGTACTTC. Residues: CASSPGLAGASLAKNIQYF.

This rearrangement joins TRBV7-9 to TRBJ1-1; 10 nucleotides agree with TRBD1. V trimming: 6 bases; J trimming: 6 bases; junction bases outside the gene matches: 7. The length of the CDR3 is 14 residues. Germline loops: CDR1 SEHNR, CDR2 FQNEAQ (reference sequence). Here the CDR3 DNA reads TGTGCCAGCAGAGTGGACAGGGGGACCGCTGAAGCTTTCTTT. This translates into CASRVDRGTAEAFF. The full variable domain, its missing parts supplied by reference TRBV7-9 and TRBJ1-1, is DTGVSQNPRHKITKRGQNVTFRCDPISEHNRLYWYRQTLGQGPEFLTYFQNEAQLEKSRLLSDRFSAERPKGSFSTLEIQRTEQGDSAMYLCASRVDRGTAEAFFGQGTRLTVV.

In DNA form, the CDR3 reads TGTGCCAGCAGCCAAGATTTTGTCGGCGGCTCCTACGAGCAGTACTTC. This sequence encodes CASSQDFVGGSYEQYF. The gene calls are TRBV4-2 and TRBJ2-7, with unresolved D. CDR1 and CDR2 from the germline V gene are LGHNA and YNFKEQ. The CDR3 spans 16 residues. Deletions cut 0 bases from V and 0 bases from J, with 12 bases between.

This chain connects TRBV5-1 to TRBJ2-1; unclear D gene. Germline V gene lookup returns CDR1 SGHRS and CDR2 YFSETQ. This CDR3 region has 15 residues. V lost 0 bases, J lost 0 bases, and 7 bases lay in between. The CDR3 spells CASSLVASSYNEQFF. The CDR3 nucleotides are TGCGCCAGCAGCTTGGTGGCCAGCTCCTACAATGAGCAGTTCTTC.

The V call is TRBV5-1, the J call TRBJ2-7; TRBD1 matches at 8 bases. V shed 4 bases and J 2 bases; nucleotides not matched to a gene: 8. CDR1 is SGHRS and CDR2 is YFSETQ in the germline V gene. The CDR3 is 15 amino acids. The DNA of the CDR3 is TGCGCCAGCAGCGAATACAGGGGGTCCCCCTACGAGCAGTACTTC. Translation gives CASSEYRGSPYEQYF.

The V gene is TRBV5-1, the J gene TRBJ2-6; a possible D gene is TRBD2 (5 bases). There are 16 residues in the CDR3. Trimming removed 0 bases at V and 3 bases at J, with 10 bases between. Germline-derived CDR1 and CDR2 are SGHRS and YFSETQ. The CDR3: CASSLAGMGGANVLTF. The CDR3 DNA is TGCGCCAGCAGCTTGGCCGGGATGGGTGGGGCCAACGTCCTGACTTTC.